These 9 T cell receptor beta chains were all obtained from the same sample, sequenced in a study of T-cell reconstitution after alpha-beta-depleted transplantation in children. Unique molecular identifiers were incorporated during preparation of the TCRbeta library. TCRdb redid the calling of the PCR reads with MiXCR, one entry per CDR3 protein. The profile covers 450,000 to 600,000 distinct CDR3 sequences, with 10% to 13% appearing a single time and around 2% taken by the ten largest. Sequenced material: PBMCs, taken before TCRalphabeta/CD19-depleted stem cell transplant. The origin of the receptors is a child between 2 and 9 years old with inherited bone marrow failure, due to receive a stem cell transplant.

This clonotype showed up just a few times. DNA for the CDR3: TGTGCCAGCAGTTTATCTCTCCCAGATACGCAGTATTTT. Translation: CASSLSLPDTQYF. The rearrangement joins TRBV28 to TRBJ2-3, with unresolved D. Germline V lookup: CDR1 MDHEN, CDR2 SYDVKM. V lost 1 base and J lost 4, with 6 bases in between. The CDR3 covers 13 residues.

This clonotype was detected ten times or more. The chain combines TRBV29-1 with TRBJ2-5; maybe TRBD1 (5 bases). Germline V gives CDR1 SQVTM, CDR2 ANQGSEA. The CDR3 covers 12 residues. The V and J ends lost 7 bases and 2 bases respectively, with 11 bases between them. CDR3 sequence: CSGKTVQETQYF. In DNA form, the CDR3 reads TGCAGCGGCAAGACAGTTCAAGAGACCCAGTACTTC.

This clonotype has a count of ten or more. The chain uses TRBV7-2 and TRBJ2-7; 7 positions agree with TRBD1. J lost 1 base, V lost 5 bases, and 5 bases had no gene match. Germline CDR1 SGHTA, CDR2 FQGNSA. The CDR3 runs 14 residues. CDR3 sequence (DNA): TGTGCCAGCAGCCGGGACAGCGGTTCCTACGAGCAGTACTTC. Its translation: CASSRDSGSYEQYF.

In its sample, this clonotype was seen a few times. The V call is TRBV7-9, the J call TRBJ1-4; TRBD1 is a possible D gene (5 bases). CDR1 and CDR2 from the germline V gene are SEHNR and FQNEAQ (reference sequence). The V gene lost 5 bases and the J gene lost 7 bases, with 14 bases spanning the gap. This CDR3 comprises 14 residues. CDR3 nucleotides: TGTGCCAGCAGCCCCTCAGGGCTAATTGAAAAACTGTTTTTT. This codes for CASSPSGLIEKLFF.

As for this clonotype: This may come from a read error, since a much larger clone is one base off. The chain's CDR3 is CASSESLAGLRDEQFF. CDR3 coding DNA: TGTGCCAGCAGTGAATCCCTAGCGGGCTTAAGGGATGAGCAGTTCTTC. The chain links TRBV2 to TRBJ2-1; 8 bases match TRBD2. Looked up from germline, CDR1 is SNHLY and CDR2 is FYNNEI. The CDR3 extends over 16 amino acids. V trimming: 2 bases; J trimming: 8 bases; junction bases outside the gene matches: 11.

About this clonotype itself: One base away lies a much larger clone, so this may be a sequencing read error. CDR3 in DNA: TGCGCCAGCAGCCACACAGGGACCGGGGAGCGGTTTTTT. Protein sequence: CASSHTGTGERFF. V usage is TRBV4-3 and J usage is TRBJ2-2; TRBD1 might be the D (6 bases). Germline loops: CDR1 LGHNA, CDR2 YSLEER. The CDR3 is 13 residues long.

This clonotype appeared many times. The chain combines TRBV6-5 with TRBJ1-1; D gene unclear. Trimming took 0 bases from V and 0 from J, leaving 11 bases between them. This CDR3 has 16 residues. CDR1 is MNHEY, CDR2 SVGAGI, per germline. CDR3 in amino acids: CASSYSRARMNTEAFF. CDR3 nucleotide sequence: TGTGCCAGCAGTTACTCGAGGGCAAGGATGAACACTGAAGCTTTCTTT.

The sample holds many counts of this clonotype. The rearrangement uses TRBV9 and TRBJ2-1; a weak D match, TRBD2 (6 bases). The CDR3 is made up of 14 amino acids. The V gene lost 3 bases and the J gene lost 10 bases, with 17 bases spanning the gap. CDR1 and CDR2 (germline): SGDLS, YYNGEE. The CDR3 coding sequence is TGTGCCAGCAGCGCGACTAGTAGGTTGGGCGAGCAGTTCTTC. Translation: CASSATSRLGEQFF.

The chain combines TRBV11-1 with TRBJ1-5; D not certain. V was pared by 8 bases and J by 4 bases, with 9 bases between. This CDR3 contains 12 residues. CDR1 is SGHAT, CDR2 FQDESV, per germline (reference sequence). This chain's CDR3 is CASSEANQPQHF. The CDR3 bases are TGTGCCAGCTCGGAGGCAAATCAGCCCCAGCATTTT.